This TCR beta chain was recorded in a study of T cell responses to AZD1222 COVID-19 vaccine. Profiling relied on immunoSEQ multiplex PCR, and the TCRdb table lists in-frame clones only, not all of them. Counted here are around 140,000 clones, 85% to 90% occurring once; the ten biggest clones make up about 1.5%. The CDR3 is 16 residues long. Germline values: CDR1 LGHNA, CDR2 YSLEER. Trimming shortened V by 2 bases and J by 5 bases, and 16 bases separated the two germline ends. Sequences were derived from peripheral blood, sampled 28 days after the second AZD1222 dose. This receptor was identified in an adult who received the AZD1222 COVID-19 vaccine. The chain uses TRBV4-3 and TRBJ2-1, with a tentative D call TRBD1 (6 bases). CDR3 sequence reads: CASSQLQGIGDNEQFF. The CDR3 nucleotides are TGCGCCAGCAGCCAACTACAGGGAATCGGGGACAATGAGCAGTTCTTC.